This TCR beta chain emerged from a study of CD8 T cells in ankylosing spondylitis. The study, taken as a whole, reports: What appeared characteristic of ankylosing spondylitis blood was a TCR beta motif of eight highly homologous variants. Matched ankylosing spondylitis synovial fluid reportedly showed significant enrichment of disease-linked clones. Earlier authors reported some of these motif variants in reactive arthritis synovial fluid and blood. A CD8+ phenotype characterized the disease-linked clones, which were relatively rare in peripheral blood.

This clonotype was detected a few times. Its antigen remains unidentified. Germline-derived CDR1 and CDR2 are SGDLS and YYNGEE. CDR3 length: 14 residues. Trimming cost V 3 bases and J 3 bases; bases outside gene matches: 5. TCRdb reanalysed the 5' RACE reads using MiXCR and keeps one entry per CDR3 protein. The sample has fewer than 500,000 distinct CDR3 sequences, about a fifth seen once; the top ten hold roughly a sixth. This chain connects TRBV9 to TRBJ2-5, with 7 bases fitting TRBD1. The sample taken for sequencing was blood, either unsorted or a sorted T cell fraction (not recorded which). The sequence came from a male donor with ankylosing spondylitis. The CDR3 DNA reads TGTGCCAGCAGCGCCAACAGGGGTGAAGAGACCCAGTACTTC. This translates into CASSANRGEETQYF.